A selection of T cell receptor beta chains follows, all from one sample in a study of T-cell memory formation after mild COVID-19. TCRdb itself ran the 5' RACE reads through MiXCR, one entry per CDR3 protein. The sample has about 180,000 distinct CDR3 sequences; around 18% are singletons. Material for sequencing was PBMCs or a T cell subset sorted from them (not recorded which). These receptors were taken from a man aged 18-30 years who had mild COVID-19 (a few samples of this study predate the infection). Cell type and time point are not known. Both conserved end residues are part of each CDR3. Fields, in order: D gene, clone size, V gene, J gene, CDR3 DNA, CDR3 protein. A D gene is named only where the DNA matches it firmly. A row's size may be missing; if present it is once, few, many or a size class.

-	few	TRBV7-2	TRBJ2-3	TGTGCCAGCAGCCCATGGCCAAGCACAGATACGCAGTATTTT	CASSPWPSTDTQYF
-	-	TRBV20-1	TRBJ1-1	TGCAGTGCTAAATTGGGGGGAGGGACTGAAGCTTTCTTT	CSAKLGGGTEAFF
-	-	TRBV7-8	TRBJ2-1	TGTGCCAGCAGCTTAGCCCCCCTCGACTACTACAATGAGCAGTTCTTC	CASSLAPLDYYNEQFF
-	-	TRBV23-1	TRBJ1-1	TGCGCCAGCAGTCATACAGGGACTGAAGCTTTCTTT	CASSHTGTEAFF
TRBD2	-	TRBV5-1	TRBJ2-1	TGCGCCAGCAGCTGGAGCGGGGGGGATGAGCAGTTCTTC	CASSWSGGDEQFF
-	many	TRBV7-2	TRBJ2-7	TGTGCCAGCAGCTCCTTCGGAGGTAGCCCCCTCTACGAGCAGTACTTC	CASSSFGGSPLYEQYF
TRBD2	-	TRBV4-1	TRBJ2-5	TGCGCCAGCAGCCAAGCGGGTAGCGGGGGGGCCAGGGAGACCCAGTACTTC	CASSQAGSGGARETQYF
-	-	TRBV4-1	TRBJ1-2	TGCGCCAGCAGCCAAGGATTCCCCCTCGGTACTAACTATGGCTACACCTTC	CASSQGFPLGTNYGYTF
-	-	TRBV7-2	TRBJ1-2	TGTGCCAGCAGCTTGACAGACGTCTATGGCTACACCTTC	CASSLTDVYGYTF
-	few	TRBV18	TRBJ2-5	TGTGCCAGCTCACCGGGCCGCGGGGAGATCCAAGAGACCCAGTACTTC	CASSPGRGEIQETQYF
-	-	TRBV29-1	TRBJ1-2	TGCAGCGTCGACGCTTTTCCTAGGGAGTATGGCTACACCTTC	CSVDAFPREYGYTF
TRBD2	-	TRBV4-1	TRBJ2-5	TGCGCCAGCAGCCAAGAAGGTGCAGGACTAGGTGTAGAGACCCAGTACTTC	CASSQEGAGLGVETQYF
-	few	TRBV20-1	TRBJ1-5	TGCAGTGCTAGTTTGGACGCGGAGCAGCCCCAGCATTTT	CSASLDAEQPQHF
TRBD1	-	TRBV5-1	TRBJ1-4	TGCGCCAGCAGCAGGGGACAGCCTGCAACTAATGAAAAACTGTTTTTT	CASSRGQPATNEKLFF
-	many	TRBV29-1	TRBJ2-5	TGCAGCGCCCTCCGCCCGGGGGAGACCCAGTACTTC	CSALRPGETQYF
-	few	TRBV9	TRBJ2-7	TGTGCCAGCAGCCCGTTCCGCGGGGCGAGCTCCTACGAGCAGTACTTC	CASSPFRGASSYEQYF
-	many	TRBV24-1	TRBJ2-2	TGTGCCACCGAAGGGGAGAACACCGGGGAGCTGTTTTTT	CATEGENTGELFF
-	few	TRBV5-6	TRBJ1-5	TGTGCCAGCAGCTTGGGGGGCAGGGGCGGCAATCAGCCCCAGCATTTT	CASSLGGRGGNQPQHF
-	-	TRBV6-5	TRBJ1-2	TGTGCCAGCAGGCCAGGGAGTGGTAATGGCTACACCTTC	CASRPGSGNGYTF
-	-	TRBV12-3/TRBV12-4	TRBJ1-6	TGTGCCAGCAGCCAAGACAGGACAGTCAATTCACCCCTCCACTTT	CASSQDRTVNSPLHF
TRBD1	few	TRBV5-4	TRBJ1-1	TGTGCCAGCAGCACAGGGGAACCCATGAACACTGAAGCTTTCTTT	CASSTGEPMNTEAFF
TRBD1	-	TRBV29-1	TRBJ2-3	TGCAGCGTTGGGGTAAACAGGGGGATCACAGATACGCAGTATTTT	CSVGVNRGITDTQYF
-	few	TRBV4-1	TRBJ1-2	TGCGCCAGCAGCCAAGATGCTAGAGGCTTGGCTCTTTTCGGCTACACCTTC	CASSQDARGLALFGYTF